These 20 T cell receptor beta chains originate from one sample sequenced in a study of early T cells in non-severe SARS-CoV-2 infection. TCRdb re-called the 5' RACE reads through MiXCR, storing one row per CDR3 protein. The sample records 25,000 to 35,000 distinct CDR3 sequences, roughly 6.6% being singletons. The material sequenced was whole blood. Every receptor here comes from an adult who was a healthcare worker with PCR-confirmed SARS-CoV-2 infection or an uninfected control (not recorded which).

This clonotype appeared many times. The chain links TRBV7-9 to TRBJ1-6, with a possible D match to TRBD1 (6 bases). The CDR3 has 14 amino acids. Trimming shortened V by 6 bases and J by 10 bases, and 16 bases separated the two germline ends. The germline CDR1 and CDR2 sequences are SEHNR and FQNEAQ (reference sequence). The CDR3 bases are TGTGCCAGCAGTCCCTCGGGGGGGCGGTCACCCCTCCACTTT. Its protein is CASSPSGGRSPLHF.

This clonotype showed up many times. This sequence joins TRBV28 and TRBJ1-5; no definite D call. V lost 7 bases, J lost 7 bases, and 17 bases lay in between. Per germline, CDR1 MDHEN and CDR2 SYDVKM. The CDR3 length is 14 residues. The DNA of the CDR3 is TGTGCCAGCATCAATGTGGGAATCAGCCAGCCCCAGCATTTT. Amino acid sequence: CASINVGISQPQHF.

This clonotype was seen ten or more times. The chain has TRBV19 and TRBJ1-1; maybe TRBD1 (5 bases). CDR3 length equals 14 residues. Germline values: CDR1 LNHDA, CDR2 SQIVND (reference sequence). Trimming cost V 5 bases and J 7 bases, with 17 bases left between them. CDR3 bases: TGTGCCAGTAGTCCGGGGCCCCGACAGAGTGAAGCTTTCTTT. This gives the protein CASSPGPRQSEAFF. Combining the CDR3 with reference TRBV19 and TRBJ1-1 gives the whole variable domain DGGITQSPKYLFRKEGQNVTLSCEQNLNHDAMYWYRQDPGQGLRLIYYSQIVNDFQKGDIAEGYSVSREKKESFPLTVTSAQKNPTAFYLCASSPGPRQSEAFFGQGTRLTVV.

This clonotype was detected many times. V gene TRBV12-3 or TRBV12-4 combines with J gene TRBJ1-2, with a weak D call TRBD1 (6 bases). The ends were cut back, 6 bases at V and 5 bases at J, with 10 bases in the middle. The CDR3 is made up of 12 amino acids. The CDR3 bases are TGTGCCAGCAGGCAGGGGATGTATGGCTACACCTTC. This sequence encodes CASRQGMYGYTF.

On this clonotype: The junction shows a germline mismatch at one end, possibly a read error. The rearrangement joins TRBV7-7 to TRBJ2-5, with unresolved D. The CDR3 length is 13 residues. Germline loops: CDR1 SSHAT, CDR2 FNYEAQ (reference sequence). CDR3 region: CASSRQFGETQYF. In nucleotides, the CDR3 is TGTGCTAGCAGCCGTCAGTTTGGAGAGACCCAGTACTTC.

In this sample, this clonotype turned up a few times. Compared with germline, one end of the junction differs, possibly owing to a read error. This sequence joins TRBV12-3 or TRBV12-4 and TRBJ1-3, with 7 bases identical to TRBD1. The CDR3 totals 18 residues. The CDR3 bases are TGTGCCAGCAAGCCTCGTCCGGGGACAGAGAACTCTGAAAACACCATATATTTT. The encoded protein is CASKPRPGTENSENTIYF.

This clonotype was detected a few times. The CDR3 reads CASSKGGGAETQYF. As DNA, the CDR3 is TGTGCCAGCAGCAAAGGTGGGGGCGCAGAGACCCAGTACTTC. The chain uses TRBV7-3 and TRBJ2-5, with TRBD1 as a possible D gene (6 bases). The CDR3 extends over 14 amino acids. Germline V gives CDR1 SGHTA, CDR2 FQGTGA. Trimming removed 5 bases at V and 4 bases at J, with 14 bases between. The variable domain in full, with the rest retrieved from reference TRBV7-3 and TRBJ2-5, is GAGVSQTPSNKVTEKGKYVELRCDPISGHTALYWYRQSLGQGPEFLIYFQGTGAADDSGLPNDRFFAVRPEGSVSTLKIQRTERGDSAVYLCASSKGGGAETQYFGPGTRLLVL.

This clonotype was counted between two and nine times. The V and J genes are TRBV4-2 and TRBJ1-5, with TRBD1 matching over 9 bases. V was clipped by 1 base and J by 5 bases; unmatched bases: 3. The germline CDR1 and CDR2 sequences are LGHNA and YNFKEQ. This CDR3 spans 15 amino acids. CDR3 nucleotides: TGTGCCAGCAGCCAAGTTGACAGGGGGGATCAGCCCCAGCATTTT. As protein: CASSQVDRGDQPQHF.

This clonotype was counted many times. The chain has TRBV6-5 and TRBJ1-2; D unclear. CDR1 and CDR2 (germline): MNHEY, SVGAGI. Trimming stripped 5 bases from V and 8 bases from J, with 6 bases between. The CDR3 length is 10 residues. Here the CDR3 reads CASSREGYTF. CDR3 coding DNA: TGTGCCAGCAGTCGCGAAGGCTACACCTTC.

This clonotype was picked up a small number of times. One junction end does not reproduce the germline sequence, and a read error may be involved. The chain is built from TRBV7-7 and TRBJ2-5; D tentatively reads TRBD1 or TRBD2 (6 bases each). The CDR3 is 14 residues long. The V gene's germline CDR1 is SSHAT and CDR2 FNYEAQ (reference sequence). CDR3 in DNA: TGTGCTAGCAGCTCCGGAGTAGGGGGGGAGACCCAGTACTTC. Translating it yields CASSSGVGGETQYF.

This clonotype was seen many times. The chain employs TRBV11-2 and TRBJ2-3; D might be TRBD2 (6 bases). CDR1 is SGHAT and CDR2 is FQNNGV in the germline V gene. The CDR3 runs 11 residues. The germline V and J ends were trimmed by 3 bases and 8 bases, with 6 bases remaining between them. CDR3 residues: CASSLGGTQYF. CDR3 bases: TGTGCCAGCAGCTTGGGGGGTACGCAGTATTTT.

The chain recombines TRBV18 with TRBJ1-1, with a possible D match to TRBD1 (6 bases). The CDR3 loop spans 12 amino acids. With 6 bases removed from V and 5 bases from J, the gap between germline ends came to 10 bases. Per the germline V gene, CDR1 is KGHSH and CDR2 is LQKENI. The CDR3 DNA reads as TGTGCCAGCTCCCCCGACAGGACTGAAGCTTTCTTT. Its protein is CASSPDRTEAFF.

This clonotype was observed many times. The chain couples TRBV10-3 to TRBJ1-6; 9 bases align to TRBD1. The CDR3 is 17 amino acids. V lost 0 bases to trimming and J lost 3 bases; unmatched junction nucleotides: 3. Germline-derived CDR1 and CDR2 are ENHRY and SYGVKD. The CDR3 nucleotides read TGTGCCATCAGTGAGTCTACAGGGGGCGACTATAATTCACCCCTCCACTTT. The encoded protein is CAISESTGGDYNSPLHF.

This clonotype was counted many times. The chain links TRBV30 to TRBJ1-3; D not resolved. V lost 6 bases and J 4 bases, leaving 4 bases between the germline ends. The CDR3 is 10 residues long. Germline assignment: CDR1 GTSNPN and CDR2 SVGIG (reference sequence). The CDR3 region is CACCGNTIYF. The CDR3 DNA is TGTGCCTGCTGCGGAAACACCATATATTTT.

This clonotype has a count of ten or more. The chain combines TRBV7-8 with TRBJ2-7, with 10 bases that match TRBD2. The CDR3 consists of 16 residues. With 4 bases clipped from V and 2 bases from J, the junction kept 8 bases outside the gene matches. Germline V CDR1 and CDR2: SGHVS, FQNEAQ. As DNA, the CDR3 is TGTGCCAGCAGCTCAGGGAGGCTAGCGGGAGCCTACGAGCAGTACTTC. Translated: CASSSGRLAGAYEQYF. Using reference TRBV7-8 and TRBJ2-7 for the parts outside the CDR3, the full variable domain is GAGVSQSPRYKVAKRGQDVALRCDPISGHVSLFWYQQALGQGPEFLTYFQNEAQLDKSGLPSDRFFAERPEGSVSTLKIQRTQQEDSAVYLCASSSGRLAGAYEQYFGPGTRLTVT.

At least ten counts were recorded for this clonotype. The chain joins TRBV15 to TRBJ1-1; possible D gene TRBD1, 5 bases. The germline V and J ends were trimmed by 5 bases and 7 bases, with 14 bases remaining between them. CDR3 length equals 13 residues. Per the germline V gene, CDR1 is LNHNV and CDR2 is YYDKDF (reference sequence). The CDR3 DNA reads TGTGCCACCAGCGGAATCCGGGGGAGTGAAGCTTTCTTT. Protein product: CATSGIRGSEAFF.

The chain has TRBV19 and TRBJ1-2, with 9 bases fitting TRBD1. Germline assignment: CDR1 LNHDA and CDR2 SQIVND (reference sequence). The V and J ends lost 5 bases and 6 bases, in that order; junction bases with no gene match: 4. The CDR3 runs 13 residues. The CDR3 reads CASSARTGDGYTF. The CDR3 DNA reads TGTGCCAGTAGTGCACGGACAGGGGATGGCTACACCTTC. The whole variable domain, filled in from reference TRBV19 and TRBJ1-2, reads DGGITQSPKYLFRKEGQNVTLSCEQNLNHDAMYWYRQDPGQGLRLIYYSQIVNDFQKGDIAEGYSVSREKKESFPLTVTSAQKNPTAFYLCASSARTGDGYTFGSGTRLTVV.

This clonotype was counted a few times. The chain recombines TRBV5-5 with TRBJ2-3, with 8 bases matching TRBD1. Germline loops: CDR1 SGHKS, CDR2 YYEKEE (reference sequence). The V and J ends lost 3 bases and 7 bases, in that order; junction bases with no gene match: 4. This CDR3 has 13 residues. DNA for the CDR3: TGTGCCAGCAGCTGGACAGGGCCAAATACGCAGTATTTT. Its translation is CASSWTGPNTQYF.

The sample holds many counts of this clonotype. The chain uses TRBV12-3 or TRBV12-4 and TRBJ2-1; 8 nucleotides match TRBD1. V gave up 6 bases and J gave up 8 bases; unmatched junction bases: 12. CDR3 length equals 15 residues. The CDR3 reads CASSLKRTGSDEQFF. Here the CDR3 DNA reads TGTGCCAGCAGCCTAAAAAGGACAGGGAGTGATGAGCAGTTCTTC.

In this sample, this clonotype turned up many times. The J gene is TRBJ2-1, the V gene TRBV9; 7 positions agree with TRBD2. J lost 5 bases, V lost 2 bases, and 7 bases had no gene match. There are 15 residues in the CDR3. The germline CDR1 and CDR2 sequences are SGDLS and YYNGEE. CDR3 sequence (DNA): TGTGCCAGCAGCGTCGAGGCTAGCGGTGACAATGAGCAGTTCTTC. Amino acids: CASSVEASGDNEQFF.